This paragraph covers one T cell receptor beta chain sequence. This sample was included in a study of blood T cell repertoires in COVID-19. Recovery meant two consecutive negative NP/OP PCR tests, professional clearance, or resolved symptoms. Original handling: Scientists estimated how many nucleated cells there were by amplifying reference gene primers. Sequenced by immunoSEQ multiplex PCR; TCRdb stores in-frame clones only, minus some. That table supplies the V and J calls and clone size; D and trimming were determined from the DNA. The profile shows 150,000 to 200,000 clones, about four fifths of them singletons. Germline V gene lookup returns CDR1 MGHRA and CDR2 YSYEKL. The CDR3 has 15 residues. Trimming pared 4 bases from V and 7 bases from J, leaving 16 bases between.

Specimen: PBMCs or T cells enriched from blood (not recorded which). The chain links TRBV4-1 to TRBJ1-4; D perhaps matches TRBD1 (5 bases). The clonotype originates from a man over 45 who had recovered from COVID-19. CDR3 residues: CASSRVGLTREKLFF. The CDR3 nucleotides read TGCGCCAGCAGCCGAGTGGGGCTGACTCGTGAAAAACTGTTTTTT.